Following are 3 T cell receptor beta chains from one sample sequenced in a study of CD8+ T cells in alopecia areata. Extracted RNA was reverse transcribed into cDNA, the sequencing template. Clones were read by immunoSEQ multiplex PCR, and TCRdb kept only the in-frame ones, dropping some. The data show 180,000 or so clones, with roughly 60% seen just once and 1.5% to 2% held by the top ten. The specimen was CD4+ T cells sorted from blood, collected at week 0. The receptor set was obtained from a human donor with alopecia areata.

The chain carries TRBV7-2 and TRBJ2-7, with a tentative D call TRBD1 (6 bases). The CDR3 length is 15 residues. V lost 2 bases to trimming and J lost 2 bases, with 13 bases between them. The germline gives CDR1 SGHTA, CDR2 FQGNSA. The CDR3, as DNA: TGTGCCAGCAGCTTAAGGGGGACAAAGGCCTACGAGCAGTACTTC. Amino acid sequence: CASSLRGTKAYEQYF.

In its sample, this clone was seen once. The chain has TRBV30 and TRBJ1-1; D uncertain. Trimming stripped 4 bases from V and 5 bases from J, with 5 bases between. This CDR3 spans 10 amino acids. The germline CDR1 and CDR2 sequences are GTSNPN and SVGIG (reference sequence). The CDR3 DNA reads TGTGCCTGGATTTTGACTGAAGCTTTCTTT. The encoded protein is CAWILTEAFF. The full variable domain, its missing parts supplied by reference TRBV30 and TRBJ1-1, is SQTIHQWPATLVQPVGSPLSLECTVEGTSNPNLYWYRQAAGRGLQLLFYSVGIGQISSEVPQNLSASRPQDRQFILSSKKLLLSDSGFYLCAWILTEAFFGQGTRLTVV.

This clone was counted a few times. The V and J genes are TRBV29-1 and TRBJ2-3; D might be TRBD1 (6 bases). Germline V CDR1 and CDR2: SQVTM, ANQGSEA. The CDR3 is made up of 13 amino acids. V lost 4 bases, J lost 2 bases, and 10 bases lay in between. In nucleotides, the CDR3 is TGCAGCGTTGTAGGACAGTACACAGATACGCAGTATTTT. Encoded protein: CSVVGQYTDTQYF.